Sequencing of this T cell receptor beta chain was carried out in a study of beta chain features in type 1 diabetes. This clone was picked up a small number of times. Every isolated RNA sample was fully reverse transcribed, so sequencing captured expressed TCRB transcripts. Sequencing was performed with immunoSEQ multiplex PCR; in TCRdb, only in-frame clones are kept and a portion is missing. The sample consists of 300,000 to 350,000 clones, 6.5% to 10% of them appearing once. Germline assignment: CDR1 SGHTA and CDR2 FQGNSA. The V end was cut by 5 bases, the J end by 2 bases, with 13 bases between. The CDR3 runs 14 residues.

The sequenced sample consisted of central memory CD4+ T cells from blood. The chain carries TRBV7-2 and TRBJ2-7; no clear D gene. The TCR comes from a woman younger than 30 in good health. CDR3 residues: CASSPGDQTYEQYF. CDR3 coding DNA: TGTGCCAGCAGCCCCGGAGACCAAACCTACGAGCAGTACTTC.